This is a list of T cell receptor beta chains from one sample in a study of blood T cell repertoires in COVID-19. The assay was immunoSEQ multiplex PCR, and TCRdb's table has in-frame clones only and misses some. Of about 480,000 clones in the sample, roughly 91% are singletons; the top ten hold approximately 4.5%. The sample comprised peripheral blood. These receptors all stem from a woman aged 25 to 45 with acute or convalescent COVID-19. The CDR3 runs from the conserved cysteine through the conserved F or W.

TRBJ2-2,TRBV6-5,CASSFQGARGTGELFF
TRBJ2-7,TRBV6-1,CASSESRRGYEQYF
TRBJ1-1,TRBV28,CASSEGTEAFF
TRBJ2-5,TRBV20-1,CSASFRAETQYF
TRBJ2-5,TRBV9,CASSPVDRGFVETQYF
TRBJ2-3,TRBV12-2,CASRYKLPGLAVFASDTQYF
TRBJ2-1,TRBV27,CASSSAGYNEQFF
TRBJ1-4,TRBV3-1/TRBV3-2,CASSHSTGWRTNEKLFF
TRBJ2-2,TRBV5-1,CASSFVVTGELFF
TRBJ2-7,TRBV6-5,CASSYSGAYEQYF
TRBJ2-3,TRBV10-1,CARRMTVRRDTDTQYF
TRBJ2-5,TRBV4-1,CASSQGPGQPETQYF
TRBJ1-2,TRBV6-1,CASSERSLTASGYTF
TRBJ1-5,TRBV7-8,CASSHLTQGGQPQHF
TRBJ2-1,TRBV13,CASSDSSGGLNEQFF
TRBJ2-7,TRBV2,CASSDSAGEGYEQYF
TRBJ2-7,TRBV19,CASSIKDADTYEQYF
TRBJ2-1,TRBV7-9,CASSLDLGGWQNEQFF
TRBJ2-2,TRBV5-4,CASSLGTGYTGELFF
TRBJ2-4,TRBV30,CAWSVRGGVAKNIQYF
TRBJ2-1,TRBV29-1,CSVGQLGGGRREQFF
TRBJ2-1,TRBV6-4,CASSDGQGHNEQFF
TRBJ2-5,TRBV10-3,CAITGDSGETQYF
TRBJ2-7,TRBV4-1,CASSQTMDRAEQYF
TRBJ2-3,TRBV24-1,CATSDFKDTQYF
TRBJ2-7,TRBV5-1,CASSLSAGDYEQYF
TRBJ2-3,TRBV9,CASSRSAGPSTDTQYF
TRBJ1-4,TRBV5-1,CASSLGPGQVTGEKLFF
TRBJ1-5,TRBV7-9,CASSQPGGNQPQHF
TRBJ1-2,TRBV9,CASSVGAGGANYGYTF
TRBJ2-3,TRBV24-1,CATSDQTGKLGGTDTQYF
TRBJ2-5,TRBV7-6,CASNLGGTGRETQYF
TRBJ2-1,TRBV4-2,CASSQVRGPNEQFF
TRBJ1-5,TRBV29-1,CSVETAYNQPQHF
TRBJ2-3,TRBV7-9,CASSLEGQRNTQYF
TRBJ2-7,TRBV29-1,CSVARGPSSYEQYF
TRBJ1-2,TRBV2,CASTRNPNQDGYTF
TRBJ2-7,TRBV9,CASSGGTYYEQYF
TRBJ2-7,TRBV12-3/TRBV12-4,CASSRGSYEQYF
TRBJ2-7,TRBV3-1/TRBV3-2,CASSQASIFLSYEQYF
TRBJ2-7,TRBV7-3,CASSLGPGDLYEQYF
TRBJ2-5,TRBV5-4,CASTHMRGQQETQYF
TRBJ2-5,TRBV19,CASSGTNQETQYF
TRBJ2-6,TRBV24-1,CAVSGTGIPSGANVLTF
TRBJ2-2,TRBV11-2,CANTGTSGGTGELFF
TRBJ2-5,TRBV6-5,CASRLARQETQYF
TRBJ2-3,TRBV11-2,CASSSRLAGRYTQYF
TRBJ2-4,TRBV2,CAYLGDTKNIQYF
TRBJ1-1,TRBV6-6,CASLNVVTEAFF
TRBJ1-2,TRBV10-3,CAISEPNIYGYTF
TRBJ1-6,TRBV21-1,CASRPDRELNSPLHF
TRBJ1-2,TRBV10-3,CAISPTGGEGYTF